A selection of T cell receptor beta chains follows, all from one sample in a study of cytomegalovirus exposure and HLA in healthy donors. The data were produced by immunoSEQ multiplex PCR, yet TCRdb's version contains in-frame clones alone and is incomplete. The sample shows 95,000 to 150,000 clones, over 80% of them seen only once. The sample consisted of PBMCs. These receptor sequences come from a man between 50 and 59 years old in good health and CMV-seronegative. CDR3s include the opening cysteine and the closing phenylalanine or tryptophan. Fields, in order: V gene, D gene, clone size, J gene, CDR3 protein, CDR3 DNA. The D gene is left open where the match is weak. Clone size is stated in some rows and not others, as once, few, many or a class when expanded.

>TRBV5-1|TRBD2|.|TRBJ2-5
CASSSGLLIGLGQETQYF
TGCGCCAGCAGCTCGGGACTACTTATCGGGCTGGGGCAGGAGACCCAGTACTTC
>TRBV5-1|.|.|TRBJ2-7
CASSLELGNEQYF
TGCGCCAGCAGCTTGGAACTAGGTAACGAGCAGTACTTC
>TRBV7-2|TRBD2|.|TRBJ2-2
CASSARQGLAVFTGELFF
TGTGCCAGCAGCGCGCGCCAGGGACTAGCGGTGTTCACCGGGGAGCTGTTTTTT
>TRBV18|.|.|TRBJ1-4
CASSPPVRVGEKLFF
TGTGCCAGCTCACCCCCCGTCAGGGTCGGTGAAAAACTGTTTTTT
>TRBV7-2|.|.|TRBJ2-3
CASSKPYGTDTQYF
TGTGCCAGCAGCAAGCCCTACGGCACAGATACGCAGTATTTT
>TRBV7-7|.|.|TRBJ2-1
CAVSQRSSYNEQFF
TGTGCCGTCAGCCAGCGGAGCTCCTACAATGAGCAGTTCTTC
>TRBV28|.|few|TRBJ1-5
CAIATSNQPQHF
TGTGCCATCGCTACTAGCAATCAGCCCCAGCATTTT
>TRBV27|.|.|TRBJ2-1
CASSSDGAYNEQFF
TGTGCCAGCAGCTCTGACGGAGCCTACAATGAGCAGTTCTTC
>TRBV5-6|TRBD2|.|TRBJ2-1
CASRLAVAGDSEQFF
TGTGCCAGCAGGCTGGCGGTAGCGGGAGATAGTGAGCAGTTCTTC
>TRBV9|.|.|TRBJ1-5
CASSTSGSGNQPQHF
TGTGCCAGCAGCACCTCGGGGTCAGGAAATCAGCCCCAGCATTTT
>TRBV5-1|TRBD1|.|TRBJ2-5
CASSLLGQQETQYF
TGCGCCAGCAGCTTGCTGGGACAGCAAGAGACCCAGTACTTC
>TRBV11-3|TRBD2|few|TRBJ2-3
CASSLRSGDTDTQYF
TGTGCCAGCAGCTTACGTAGCGGGGACACAGATACGCAGTATTTT
>TRBV9|.|.|TRBJ2-3
CASSVGWGGQDTQYF
TGTGCCAGCAGCGTAGGATGGGGGGGCCAAGATACGCAGTATTTT
>TRBV5-6|TRBD1|.|TRBJ2-5
CASSRFDRGQETQYF
TGTGCCAGCAGCCGATTCGACAGGGGGCAAGAGACCCAGTACTTC
>TRBV11-2|.|.|TRBJ2-5
CASSLSETQYF
TGTGCCAGCAGCTTATCGGAGACCCAGTACTTC
>TRBV6-5|.|.|TRBJ1-2
CASTTGVNYGYTF
TGTGCCAGCACCACCGGGGTCAACTATGGCTACACCTTC
>TRBV29-1|.|.|TRBJ2-2
CSAGTPGVGELFF
TGCAGCGCTGGGACGCCGGGGGTAGGGGAGCTGTTTTTT
>TRBV5-3|TRBD2|.|TRBJ2-7
CARSYEGLVSYEQYF
TGTGCCAGAAGTTATGAGGGACTAGTTTCCTACGAGCAGTACTTC
>TRBV29-1|.|.|TRBJ2-3
CSVEGAGRTDTQYF
TGCAGCGTTGAAGGTGCGGGACGCACAGATACGCAGTATTTT
>TRBV28|TRBD2|.|TRBJ2-7
CASSSPKGGLAGALSGEQYF
TGTGCCAGCAGTTCCCCCAAGGGGGGGCTAGCGGGAGCATTATCGGGGGAGCAGTACTTC
>TRBV6-6|TRBD1|.|TRBJ2-7
CASSYEPTGGAGEQYF
TGTGCCAGCAGTTATGAGCCGACAGGGGGCGCGGGGGAGCAGTACTTC
>TRBV6-5|.|.|TRBJ2-7
CASSSPSRAAEQYF
TGTGCCAGCAGTTCCCCGAGCAGGGCGGCCGAGCAGTACTTC
>TRBV7-9|.|few|TRBJ1-1
CASSLGTGAEAFF
TGTGCCAGCAGCTTAGGTACGGGGGCTGAAGCTTTCTTT